What follows are 12 T cell receptor beta chains derived from one specimen sequenced in a study of shared clonotypes between healthy human individuals. Repertoires were generated with immunoSEQ multiplex PCR, while TCRdb's copy carries only in-frame clones and drops some. Counted here are about 460,000 clones, 77% occurring once; the ten biggest clones make up more than 10%. Material: PBMCs. Receptors were obtained from a woman aged 40 to 50 in good health. Some clones in this sample may be carry-over from other donors' samples.

Here the CDR3 DNA reads TGTGCCACCAGCAGGCGGGGAAACACAGATACGCAGTATTTT. This gives the protein CATSRRGNTDTQYF. The chain carries TRBV15 and TRBJ2-3; possibly TRBD2 for D (6 bases). Trimming stripped 3 bases from V and 2 bases from J, with 9 bases between. CDR1 is LNHNV and CDR2 is YYDKDF in the germline V gene (reference sequence). The CDR3 runs 14 residues. The full variable domain, in which reference TRBV15 and TRBJ2-3 provide the parts outside the CDR3, is DAMVIQNPRYQVTQFGKPVTLSCSQTLNHNVMYWYQQKSSQAPKLLFHYYDKDFNNEADTPDNFQSRRPNTSFCFLDIRSPGLGDTAMYLCATSRRGNTDTQYFGPGTRLTVL.

V usage is TRBV18 and J usage is TRBJ2-6; D possibly corresponds to TRBD1 (6 bases). Germline CDR1 is KGHSH and CDR2 is LQKENI. The CDR3 is 16 amino acids. V gave up 3 bases and J gave up 4 bases, with 13 bases separating them. The CDR3 DNA follows: TGTGCCAGCTCACCCCCGACAGGAACCGGGGCCAACGTCCTGACTTTC. It is translated as CASSPPTGTGANVLTF.

The chain carries TRBV2 and TRBJ2-2; TRBD1 is a possible D gene (5 bases). Trimming removed 3 bases at V and 7 bases at J, with 6 bases between. Germline V gene lookup returns CDR1 SNHLY and CDR2 FYNNEI. This CDR3 has 12 residues. In nucleotides, the CDR3 is TGTGCCAGCAGTGATGACAGCGGGGAGCTGTTTTTT. Translated, it gives CASSDDSGELFF.

The chain is built from TRBV11-3 and TRBJ2-2, with D possibly matching TRBD2 (5 bases). With 5 bases removed from V and 7 bases from J, the gap between germline ends came to 14 bases. Germline V gives CDR1 SGHNT, CDR2 YENEEA. The length of the CDR3 is 14 residues. CDR3 sequence reads: CASSRRDSGGELFF. The CDR3 nucleotides are TGTGCCAGCAGCCGCCGGGATTCGGGCGGGGAGCTGTTTTTT. The full variable domain, its missing parts supplied by reference TRBV11-3 and TRBJ2-2, is EAGVVQSPRYKIIEKKQPVAFWCNPISGHNTLYWYLQNLGQGPELLIRYENEEAVDDSQLPKDRFSAERLKGVDSTLKIQPAELGDSAVYLCASSRRDSGGELFFGEGSRLTVL.

This clone was recorded once. The chain uses TRBV5-1 and TRBJ1-1, with D unresolved. Germline CDR1 and CDR2: SGHRS and YFSETQ. This CDR3 region has 13 residues. V dropped 4 bases and J dropped 7 bases, with 14 bases sitting between them. The chain's CDR3 is CASSPTQTVEAFF. The CDR3 DNA reads TGCGCCAGCAGCCCGACACAGACGGTTGAAGCTTTCTTT.

The genes are TRBV5-1 and TRBJ2-1; 7 nucleotides line up with TRBD1. Germline CDR1 and CDR2: SGHRS and YFSETQ. The V segment lost 4 bases and the J segment 0 bases; nucleotides outside the gene matches: 7. The CDR3 is made up of 16 amino acids. Here the CDR3 reads CASSGGQTSSYNEQFF. The CDR3 nucleotides are TGCGCCAGCAGCGGGGGACAGACGAGCTCCTACAATGAGCAGTTCTTC.

The rearrangement uses TRBV5-1 and TRBJ1-1, with TRBD1 matching over 9 bases. The germline CDR1 and CDR2 sequences are SGHRS and YFSETQ. The CDR3 loop spans 16 amino acids. Trimming at V came to 3 bases and at J to 0 bases, leaving 6 bases not matched to a gene. CDR3 amino acids: CASSWGTGTMNTEAFF. The CDR3 DNA follows: TGCGCCAGCAGCTGGGGGACAGGGACTATGAACACTGAAGCTTTCTTT.

The genes are TRBV19 and TRBJ1-5; tentative D call: TRBD1 (5 bases). There are 16 residues in the CDR3. The V and J ends lost 5 bases and 6 bases respectively, with 20 bases between them. CDR1 LNHDA and CDR2 SQIVND come from the germline V gene (reference sequence). CDR3 region: CASSVSGTGALQPQHF. The CDR3 DNA sequence: TGTGCCAGTAGTGTTTCAGGCACAGGCGCCCTTCAGCCCCAGCATTTT.

In its sample, this clone was seen once. The rearrangement joins TRBV28 to TRBJ2-5; 12 bases are a match to TRBD2. There are 16 residues in the CDR3. In germline, CDR1 is MDHEN, CDR2 SYDVKM. V was pared by 10 bases and J by 2 bases, with 11 bases of the junction left unmatched. CDR3: CATKPSGRAWQETQYF. The CDR3 region has the DNA TGTGCCACCAAACCTAGCGGGAGGGCCTGGCAAGAGACCCAGTACTTC.

This clone was picked up many times. The chain recombines TRBV5-4 with TRBJ1-5; D is ambiguous. The CDR3 is made up of 14 amino acids. The V gene lost 3 bases and the J gene lost 7 bases, with 14 bases spanning the gap. In germline, CDR1 is SGHNT, CDR2 YYREEE (reference sequence). The CDR3 spells CASSSDGYEQPQHF. In DNA form, the CDR3 reads TGTGCCAGCAGCTCCGACGGCTACGAACAGCCCCAGCATTTT.

Turning to this clone: A read error may be the cause here, since a much bigger clone is one base away. This CDR3 fails to terminate in the conserved phenylalanine or tryptophan, so it likely reflects a read error. This chain links TRBV30 with TRBJ1-1; 8 nucleotides align to TRBD1. J lost 1 base, V lost 3 bases, and 1 base had no gene match. This CDR3 has 13 amino acids. Germline CDR1 and CDR2: GTSNPN and SVGIG (reference sequence). CDR3 residues: CAWRGQGNTEAFS. The CDR3 nucleotides read TGTGCCTGGAGAGGACAGGGGAACACTGAAGCTTTCTCT.

The chain has TRBV7-2 and TRBJ1-2, with 7 bases matching TRBD1. Looked up from germline, CDR1 is SGHTA and CDR2 is FQGNSA. The CDR3 is 15 residues long. The V gene end was trimmed by 0 bases and the J gene end by 7 bases; junction bases not matched to a gene: 8. Here the CDR3 reads CASSLATQGKGGYTF. Written as DNA, the CDR3 is TGTGCCAGCAGCTTAGCGACACAGGGGAAGGGTGGCTACACCTTC.